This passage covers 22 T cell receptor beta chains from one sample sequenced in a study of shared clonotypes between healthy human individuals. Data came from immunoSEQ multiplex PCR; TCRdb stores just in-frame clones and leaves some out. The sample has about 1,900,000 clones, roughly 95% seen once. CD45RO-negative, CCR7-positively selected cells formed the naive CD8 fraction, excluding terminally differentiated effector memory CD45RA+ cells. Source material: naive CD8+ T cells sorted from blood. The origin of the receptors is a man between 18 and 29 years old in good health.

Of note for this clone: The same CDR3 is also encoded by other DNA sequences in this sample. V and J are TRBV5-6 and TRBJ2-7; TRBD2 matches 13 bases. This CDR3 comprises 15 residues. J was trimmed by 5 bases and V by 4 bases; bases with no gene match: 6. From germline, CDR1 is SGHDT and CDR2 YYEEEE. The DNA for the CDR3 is TGTGCCAGCAGCCCACTAGCGGGAGGGCCTCACGAGCAGTACTTC. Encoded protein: CASSPLAGGPHEQYF.

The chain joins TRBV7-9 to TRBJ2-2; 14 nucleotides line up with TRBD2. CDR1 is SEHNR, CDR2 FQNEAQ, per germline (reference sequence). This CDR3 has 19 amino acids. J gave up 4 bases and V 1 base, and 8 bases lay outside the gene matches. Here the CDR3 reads CASSLVGLAGGLTTGELFF. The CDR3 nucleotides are TGTGCCAGCAGCTTAGTCGGACTAGCGGGAGGACTAACCACCGGGGAGCTGTTTTTT.

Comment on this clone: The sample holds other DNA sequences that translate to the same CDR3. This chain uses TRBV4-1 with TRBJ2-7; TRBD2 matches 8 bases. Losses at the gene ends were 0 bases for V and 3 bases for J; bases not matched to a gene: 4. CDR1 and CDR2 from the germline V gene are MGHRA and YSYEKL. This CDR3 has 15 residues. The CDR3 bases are TGCGCCAGCAGCCAAGACGCAACTAGCGGCTACGAGCAGTACTTC. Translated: CASSQDATSGYEQYF.

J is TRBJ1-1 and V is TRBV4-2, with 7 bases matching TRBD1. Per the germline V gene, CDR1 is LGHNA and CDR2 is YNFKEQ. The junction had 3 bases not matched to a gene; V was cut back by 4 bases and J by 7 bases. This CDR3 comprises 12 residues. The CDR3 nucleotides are TGTGCCAGCAGCCCCGGGACAGATGAAGCTTTCTTT. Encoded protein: CASSPGTDEAFF.

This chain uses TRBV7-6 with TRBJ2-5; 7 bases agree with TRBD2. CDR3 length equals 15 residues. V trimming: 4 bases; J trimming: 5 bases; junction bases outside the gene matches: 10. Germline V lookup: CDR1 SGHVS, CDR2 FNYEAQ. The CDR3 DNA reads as TGTGCCAGCAGCTCGGGGGGAATTTTGTCGGAGACCCAGTACTTC. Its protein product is CASSSGGILSETQYF.

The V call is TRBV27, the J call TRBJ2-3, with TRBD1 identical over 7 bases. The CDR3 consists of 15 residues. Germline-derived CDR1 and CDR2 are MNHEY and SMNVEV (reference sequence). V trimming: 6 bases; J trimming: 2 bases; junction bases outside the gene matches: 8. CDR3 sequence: CASRLRDSYTDTQYF. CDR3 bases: TGTGCCAGCAGACTCCGGGACAGTTACACAGATACGCAGTATTTT.

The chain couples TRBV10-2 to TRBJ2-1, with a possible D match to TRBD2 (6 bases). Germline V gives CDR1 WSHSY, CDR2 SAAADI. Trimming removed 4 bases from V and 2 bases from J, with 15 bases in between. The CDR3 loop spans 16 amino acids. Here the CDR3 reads CASSAMLEGTYNEQFF. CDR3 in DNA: TGCGCCAGCAGTGCCATGCTGGAGGGGACCTACAATGAGCAGTTCTTC.

The CDR3 loop reads CASSSFDRSNQPQHF. The CDR3 DNA follows: TGTGCCAGCAGTTCCTTCGACAGAAGCAATCAGCCCCAGCATTTT. J is TRBJ1-5 and V is TRBV6-5, with a weak D call TRBD1 (5 bases). Germline V lookup: CDR1 MNHEY, CDR2 SVGAGI. Trimming pared 4 bases from V and 1 base from J, leaving 11 bases between. The CDR3 is 15 residues long.

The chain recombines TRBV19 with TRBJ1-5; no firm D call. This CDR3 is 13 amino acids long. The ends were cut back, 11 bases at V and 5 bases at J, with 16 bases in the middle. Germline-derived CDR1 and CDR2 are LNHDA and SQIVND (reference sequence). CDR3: CAVDGAADQPQHF. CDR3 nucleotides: TGTGCCGTTGATGGAGCAGCCGATCAGCCCCAGCATTTT.

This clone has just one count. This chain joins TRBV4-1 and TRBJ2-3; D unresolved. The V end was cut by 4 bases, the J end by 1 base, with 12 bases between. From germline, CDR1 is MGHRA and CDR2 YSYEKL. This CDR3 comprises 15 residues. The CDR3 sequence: CASSLAPRGTDTQYF. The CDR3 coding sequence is TGCGCCAGCAGCCTAGCCCCCCGGGGCACAGATACGCAGTATTTT.

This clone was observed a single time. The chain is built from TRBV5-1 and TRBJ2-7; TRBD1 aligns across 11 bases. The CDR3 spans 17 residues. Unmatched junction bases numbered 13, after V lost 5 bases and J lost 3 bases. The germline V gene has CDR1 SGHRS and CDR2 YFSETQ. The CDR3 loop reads CASRPPPGQGVYYEQYF. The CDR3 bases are TGCGCCAGCAGACCCCCCCCGGGACAGGGGGTGTACTACGAGCAGTACTTC.

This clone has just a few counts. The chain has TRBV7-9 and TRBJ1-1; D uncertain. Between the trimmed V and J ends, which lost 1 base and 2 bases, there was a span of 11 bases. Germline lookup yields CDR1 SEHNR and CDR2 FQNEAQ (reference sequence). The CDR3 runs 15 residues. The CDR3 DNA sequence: TGTGCCAGCAGCTTAGGGGTCGTGGTTAACACTGAAGCTTTCTTT. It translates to CASSLGVVVNTEAFF.

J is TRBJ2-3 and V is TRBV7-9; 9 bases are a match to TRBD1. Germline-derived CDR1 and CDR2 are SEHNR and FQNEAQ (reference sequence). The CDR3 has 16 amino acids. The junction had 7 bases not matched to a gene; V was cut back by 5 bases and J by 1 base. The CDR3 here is CASSLRDREGTDTQYF. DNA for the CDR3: TGTGCCAGCAGCCTCCGGGACAGGGAGGGCACAGATACGCAGTATTTT.

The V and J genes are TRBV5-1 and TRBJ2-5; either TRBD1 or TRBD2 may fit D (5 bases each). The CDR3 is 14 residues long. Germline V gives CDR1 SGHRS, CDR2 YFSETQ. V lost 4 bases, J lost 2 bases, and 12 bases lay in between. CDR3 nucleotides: TGCGCCAGCAGCAAACGGGACGGACAAGAGACCCAGTACTTC. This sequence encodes CASSKRDGQETQYF.

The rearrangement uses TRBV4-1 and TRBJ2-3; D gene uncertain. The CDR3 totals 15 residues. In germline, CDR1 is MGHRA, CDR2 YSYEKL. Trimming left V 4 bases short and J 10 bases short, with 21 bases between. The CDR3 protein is CASSPPWEGDAAQYF. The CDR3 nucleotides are TGCGCCAGCAGCCCCCCGTGGGAAGGTGACGCCGCGCAGTATTTT.

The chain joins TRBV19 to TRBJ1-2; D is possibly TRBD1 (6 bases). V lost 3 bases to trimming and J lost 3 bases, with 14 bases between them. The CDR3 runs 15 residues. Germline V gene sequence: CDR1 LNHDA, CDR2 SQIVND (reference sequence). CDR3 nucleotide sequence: TGTGCCAGTAGTATGCTACAGGGTGGGGACTATGGCTACACCTTC. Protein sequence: CASSMLQGGDYGYTF.

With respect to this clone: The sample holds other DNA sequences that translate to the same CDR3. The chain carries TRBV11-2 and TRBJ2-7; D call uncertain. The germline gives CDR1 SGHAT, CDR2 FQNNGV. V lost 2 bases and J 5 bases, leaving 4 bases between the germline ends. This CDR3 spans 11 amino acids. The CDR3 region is CASSLSNEQYF. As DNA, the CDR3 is TGTGCCAGCAGCTTATCGAACGAGCAGTACTTC.

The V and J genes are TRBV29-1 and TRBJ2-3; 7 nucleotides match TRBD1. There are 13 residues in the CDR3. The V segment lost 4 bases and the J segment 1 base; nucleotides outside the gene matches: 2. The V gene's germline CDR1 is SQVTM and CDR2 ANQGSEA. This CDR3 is CSVVTGGTDTQYF. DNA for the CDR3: TGCAGCGTTGTCACAGGGGGCACAGATACGCAGTATTTT.

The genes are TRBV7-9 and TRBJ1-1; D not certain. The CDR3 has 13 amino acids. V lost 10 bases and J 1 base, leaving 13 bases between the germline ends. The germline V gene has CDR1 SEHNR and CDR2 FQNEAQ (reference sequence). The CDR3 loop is CATRSPTNTEAFF. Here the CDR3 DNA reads TGTGCCACCCGGAGCCCGACGAACACTGAAGCTTTCTTT.

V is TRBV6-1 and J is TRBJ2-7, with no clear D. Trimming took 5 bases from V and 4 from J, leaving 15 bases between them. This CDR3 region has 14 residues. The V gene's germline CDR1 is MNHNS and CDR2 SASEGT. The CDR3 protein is CASSFGQLKYEQYF. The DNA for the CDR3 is TGTGCCAGCAGTTTTGGGCAGTTAAAGTACGAGCAGTACTTC.

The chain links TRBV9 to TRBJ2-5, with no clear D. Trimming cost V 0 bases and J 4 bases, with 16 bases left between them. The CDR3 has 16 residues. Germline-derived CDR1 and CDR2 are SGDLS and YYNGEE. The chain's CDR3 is CASSVDGLPRVETQYF. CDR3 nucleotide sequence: TGTGCCAGCAGCGTAGATGGGCTTCCGAGAGTAGAGACCCAGTACTTC.

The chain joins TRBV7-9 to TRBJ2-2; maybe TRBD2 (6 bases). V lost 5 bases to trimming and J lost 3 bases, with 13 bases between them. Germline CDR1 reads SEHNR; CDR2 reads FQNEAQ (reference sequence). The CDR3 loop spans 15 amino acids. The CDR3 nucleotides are TGTGCCAGCAGCACAAGCGGGTTGGACACCGGGGAGCTGTTTTTT. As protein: CASSTSGLDTGELFF.